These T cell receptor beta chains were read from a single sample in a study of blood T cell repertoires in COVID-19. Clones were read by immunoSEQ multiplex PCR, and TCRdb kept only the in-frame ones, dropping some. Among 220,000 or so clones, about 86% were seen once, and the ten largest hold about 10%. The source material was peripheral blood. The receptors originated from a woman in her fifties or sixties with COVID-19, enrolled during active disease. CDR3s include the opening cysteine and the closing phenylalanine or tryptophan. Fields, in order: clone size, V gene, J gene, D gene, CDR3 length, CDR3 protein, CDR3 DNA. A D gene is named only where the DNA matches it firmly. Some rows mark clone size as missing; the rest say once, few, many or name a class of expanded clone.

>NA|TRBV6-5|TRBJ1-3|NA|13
CASDVQLGNTIYF
TGTGCCAGCGACGTACAGTTAGGAAACACCATATATTTT
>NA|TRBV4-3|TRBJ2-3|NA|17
CASSQDRAGISTDTQYF
TGCGCCAGCAGCCAAGATCGGGCAGGGATAAGCACAGATACGCAGTATTTT
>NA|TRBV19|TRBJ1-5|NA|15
CASSFRGDSNQPQHF
TGTGCCAGTAGTTTCCGGGGGGATAGCAATCAGCCCCAGCATTTT
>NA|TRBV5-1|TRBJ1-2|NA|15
CASSLDGGVSYGYTF
TGCGCCAGCAGCTTGGACGGCGGGGTGTCATATGGCTACACCTTC
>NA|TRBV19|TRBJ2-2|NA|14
CASSNPGGTGELFF
TGTGCCAGTAGTAACCCAGGTGGGACCGGGGAGCTGTTTTTT
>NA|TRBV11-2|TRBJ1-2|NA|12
CASSSGGAGYTF
TGTGCCAGCAGCTCCGGGGGGGCAGGCTACACCTTC
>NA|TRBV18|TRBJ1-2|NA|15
CASSRRTEPNYGYTF
TGTGCCAGCTCAAGGCGGACTGAACCTAACTATGGCTACACCTTC
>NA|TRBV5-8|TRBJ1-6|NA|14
CASSFTGSGSPLHF
TGTGCCAGCAGCTTTACAGGGTCAGGATCACCCCTCCACTTT
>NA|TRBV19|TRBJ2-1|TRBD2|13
CASSPGGRYEQFF
TGTGCCAGTAGTCCGGGGGGGAGGTATGAGCAGTTCTTC
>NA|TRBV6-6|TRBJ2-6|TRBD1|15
CASSYTGAGANVLTF
TGTGCCAGCAGCTATACAGGGGCCGGGGCCAACGTCCTGACTTTC
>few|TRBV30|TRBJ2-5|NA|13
CAWSSVGQETQYF
TGTGCCTGGTCTAGCGTGGGGCAAGAGACCCAGTACTTC
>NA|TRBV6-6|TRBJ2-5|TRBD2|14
CASSPGLVAETQYF
TGTGCCAGCAGTCCGGGACTAGTGGCGGAGACCCAGTACTTC
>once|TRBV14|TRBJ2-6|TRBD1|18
CASSQPGTGSSGANVLTF
TGTGCCAGCAGCCAACCCGGGACAGGATCCTCTGGGGCCAACGTCCTGACTTTC
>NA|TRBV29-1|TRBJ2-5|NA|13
CSVRRQLGETQYF
TGCAGCGTCCGTAGGCAGCTAGGAGAGACCCAGTACTTC
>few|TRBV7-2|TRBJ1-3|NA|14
CASSLGPGGNTIYF
TGTGCCAGCAGCTTAGGTCCAGGTGGAAACACCATATATTTT
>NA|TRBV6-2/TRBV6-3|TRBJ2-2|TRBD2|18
CASSFRHRLAGGTGELFF
TGTGCCAGCAGTTTCCGACATCGACTAGCGGGGGGCACCGGGGAGCTGTTTTTT
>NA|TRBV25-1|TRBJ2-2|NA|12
CASSPRAGELFF
TGTGCCAGCAGTCCCCGTGCCGGGGAGCTGTTTTTT
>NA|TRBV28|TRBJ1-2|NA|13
CASSFSSVDGYTF
TGTGCCAGCAGTTTCAGTTCCGTCGATGGCTACACCTTC
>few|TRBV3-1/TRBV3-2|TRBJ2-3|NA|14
CASSQARVGDTQYF
TGTGCCAGCAGCCAAGCCCGGGTAGGAGATACGCAGTATTTT
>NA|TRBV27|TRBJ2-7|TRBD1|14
CASSPGDRVYEQYF
TGTGCCAGCAGCCCCGGGGACAGGGTTTACGAGCAGTACTTC
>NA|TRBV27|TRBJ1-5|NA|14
CASSQGLSNQPQHF
TGTGCCAGCAGTCAGGGACTCAGCAATCAGCCCCAGCATTTT
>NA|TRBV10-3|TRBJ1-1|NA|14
CATSLKSGDTEAFF
TGTGCCACCTCACTTAAATCAGGGGACACTGAAGCTTTCTTT
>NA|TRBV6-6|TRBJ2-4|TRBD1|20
CASSRRSGTGGSGAKNIQYF
TGTGCCAGCAGCCGCAGATCCGGGACAGGGGGCAGTGGGGCCAAAAACATTCAGTACTTC
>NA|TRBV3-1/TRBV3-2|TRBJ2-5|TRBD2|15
CASSQTSGGGETQYF
TGTGCCAGCAGCCAAACTAGCGGGGGGGGAGAGACCCAGTACTTC
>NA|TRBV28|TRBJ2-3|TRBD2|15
CASSLLRTSPSTQYF
TGTGCCAGCAGTTTATTAAGGACTAGCCCGTCGACGCAGTATTTT
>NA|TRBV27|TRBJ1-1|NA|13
CASREAGNTEAFF
TGTGCCAGCAGGGAGGCAGGGAACACTGAAGCTTTCTTT
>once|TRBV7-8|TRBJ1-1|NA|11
CASSPLSEAFF
TGTGCCAGCAGCCCCCTCTCTGAAGCTTTCTTT
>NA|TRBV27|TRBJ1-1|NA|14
CASSSPLMNTEAFF
TGTGCCAGCAGTTCACCCCTAATGAACACTGAAGCTTTCTTT
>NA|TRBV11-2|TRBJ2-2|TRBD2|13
CASSWGGTGELFF
TGTGCCAGCAGCTGGGGGGGCACCGGGGAGCTGTTTTTT
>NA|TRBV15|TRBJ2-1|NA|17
CATSRGRGSFPYNEQFF
TGTGCCACCAGCAGAGGCAGGGGATCGTTCCCCTACAATGAGCAGTTCTTC
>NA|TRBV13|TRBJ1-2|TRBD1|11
CASSPTGGPTF
TGTGCCAGCAGCCCAACAGGGGGTCCCACCTTC
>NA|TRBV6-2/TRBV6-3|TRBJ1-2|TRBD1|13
CASSYDRGHGYTF
TGTGCCAGCAGTTACGACAGGGGCCATGGCTACACCTTC
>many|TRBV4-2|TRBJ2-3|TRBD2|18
CASSQWGTSGGSTDTQYF
TGTGCCAGCAGCCAATGGGGGACTAGCGGGGGTAGCACAGATACGCAGTATTTT
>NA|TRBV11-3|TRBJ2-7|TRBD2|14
CASALGSGVGEQYF
TGTGCCAGTGCTCTAGGTAGCGGGGTTGGCGAGCAGTACTTC
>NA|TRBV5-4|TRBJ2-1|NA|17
CASSPWGGASSYNEQFF
TGTGCCAGCAGCCCCTGGGGGGGGGCGAGCTCCTACAATGAGCAGTTCTTC
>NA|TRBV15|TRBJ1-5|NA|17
CATSSEARGYSNQPQHF
TGTGCCACCAGCAGTGAGGCTAGGGGTTATAGCAATCAGCCCCAGCATTTT
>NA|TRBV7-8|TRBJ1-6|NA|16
CASTLGGGRFYSPLHF
TGTGCCAGCACCCTAGGCGGTGGTCGGTTTTATTCACCCCTCCACTTT
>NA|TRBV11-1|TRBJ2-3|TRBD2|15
CASSLLAGGTDTQYF
TGTGCCAGCAGTTTACTAGCGGGGGGGACAGATACGCAGTATTTT
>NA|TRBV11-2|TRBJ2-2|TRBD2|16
CASSLGSGANTGELFF
TGTGCCAGCAGCTTAGGTAGCGGGGCGAACACCGGGGAGCTGTTTTTT
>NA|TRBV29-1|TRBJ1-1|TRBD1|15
CSATPGTALNTEAFF
TGCAGCGCCACTCCCGGGACAGCCTTGAACACTGAAGCTTTCTTT
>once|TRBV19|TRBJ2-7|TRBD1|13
CASSPGQNYEQYF
TGTGCCAGTAGTCCGGGACAGAACTACGAGCAGTACTTC
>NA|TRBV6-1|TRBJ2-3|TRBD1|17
CASSETGRNVFVDTQYF
TGTGCCAGCAGTGAGACAGGGAGAAATGTATTCGTGGATACGCAGTATTTT
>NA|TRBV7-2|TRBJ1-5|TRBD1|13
CASSPDRVKPQHF
TGTGCCAGCAGCCCGGACAGGGTGAAGCCCCAGCATTTT
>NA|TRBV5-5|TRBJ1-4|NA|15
CASSVQGLTNEKLFF
TGTGCCAGCAGCGTTCAGGGGCTAACTAATGAAAAACTGTTTTTT
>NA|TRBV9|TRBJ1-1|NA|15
CASSVATAVRTEAFF
TGTGCCAGCAGCGTAGCTACGGCAGTGAGGACTGAAGCTTTCTTT
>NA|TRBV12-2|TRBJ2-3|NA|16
CASRFLRTVVPDTQYF
TGTGCAAGTCGCTTTCTCCGGACAGTCGTACCTGATACGCAGTATTTT
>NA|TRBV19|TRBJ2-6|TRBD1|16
CASSIQGARGANVLTF
TGTGCCAGTAGTATACAGGGGGCGCGGGGGGCCAACGTCCTGACTTTC
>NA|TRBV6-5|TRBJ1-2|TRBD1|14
CASRPTGGAYGYTF
TGTGCCAGCAGGCCTACAGGGGGCGCGTATGGCTACACCTTC
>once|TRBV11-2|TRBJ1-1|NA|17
CASSPATISGMNTEAFF
TGTGCCAGCAGTCCGGCGACCATTTCAGGGATGAACACTGAAGCTTTCTTT
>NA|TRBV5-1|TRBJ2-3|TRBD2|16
CASSSSSGGATDTQYF
TGCGCCAGCAGCTCCAGTAGCGGGGGGGCTACAGATACGCAGTATTTT
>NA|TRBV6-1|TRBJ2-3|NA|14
CASSEALPGDPQYF
TGTGCCAGCAGTGAAGCGCTTCCCGGGGATCCGCAGTATTTT
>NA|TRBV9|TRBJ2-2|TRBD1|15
CASSLDRGDTGELFF
TGTGCCAGCAGCCTTGACAGGGGCGACACCGGGGAGCTGTTTTTT
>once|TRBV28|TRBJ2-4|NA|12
CASCSPENIQYF
TGTGCCAGCTGTTCCCCGGAAAACATTCAGTACTTC
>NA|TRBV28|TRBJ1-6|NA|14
CASSGGGLNSPLHF
TGTGCCAGCAGTGGAGGAGGGCTTAATTCACCCCTCCACTTT
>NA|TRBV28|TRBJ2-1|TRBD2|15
CASSQTSGGHNEQFF
TGTGCCAGCAGCCAAACTAGCGGGGGGCACAATGAGCAGTTCTTC